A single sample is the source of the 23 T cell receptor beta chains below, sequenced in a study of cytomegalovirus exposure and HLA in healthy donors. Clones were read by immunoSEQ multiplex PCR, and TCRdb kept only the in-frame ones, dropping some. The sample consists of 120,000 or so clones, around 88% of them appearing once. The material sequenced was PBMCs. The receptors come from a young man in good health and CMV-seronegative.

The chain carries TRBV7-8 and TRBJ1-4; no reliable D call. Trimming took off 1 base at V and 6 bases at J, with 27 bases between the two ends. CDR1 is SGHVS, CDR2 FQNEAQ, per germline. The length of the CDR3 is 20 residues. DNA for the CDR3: TGTGCCAGCAGCTTAGACTCTCTAGACTTGGATGTGGTTTCGGATGAAAAACTGTTTTTT. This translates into CASSLDSLDLDVVSDEKLFF.

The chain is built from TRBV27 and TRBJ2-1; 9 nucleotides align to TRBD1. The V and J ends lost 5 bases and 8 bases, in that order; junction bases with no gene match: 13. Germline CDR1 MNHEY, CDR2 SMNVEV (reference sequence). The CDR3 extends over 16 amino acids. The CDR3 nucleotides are TGTGCCAGCAGTCAAAGCCGGGACAGGGTACTATATGAGCAGTTCTTC. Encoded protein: CASSQSRDRVLYEQFF.

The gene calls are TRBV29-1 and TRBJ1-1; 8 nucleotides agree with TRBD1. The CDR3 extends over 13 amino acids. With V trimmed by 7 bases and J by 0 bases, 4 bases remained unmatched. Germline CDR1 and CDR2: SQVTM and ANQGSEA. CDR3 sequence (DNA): TGCAGCGCCGCAGGGGGCGTGAACACTGAAGCTTTCTTT. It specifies CSAAGGVNTEAFF.

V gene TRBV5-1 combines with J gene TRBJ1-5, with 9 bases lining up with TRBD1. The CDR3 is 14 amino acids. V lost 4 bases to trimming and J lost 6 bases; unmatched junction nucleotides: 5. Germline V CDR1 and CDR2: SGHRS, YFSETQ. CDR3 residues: CASSTGGAGQPQHF. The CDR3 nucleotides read TGCGCCAGCAGCACAGGGGGCGCAGGTCAGCCCCAGCATTTT. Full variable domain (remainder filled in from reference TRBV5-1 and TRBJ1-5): KAGVTQTPRYLIKTRGQQVTLSCSPISGHRSVSWYQQTPGQGLQFLFEYFSETQRNKGNFPGRFSGRQFSNSRSEMNVSTLELGDSALYLCASSTGGAGQPQHFGDGTRLSIL.

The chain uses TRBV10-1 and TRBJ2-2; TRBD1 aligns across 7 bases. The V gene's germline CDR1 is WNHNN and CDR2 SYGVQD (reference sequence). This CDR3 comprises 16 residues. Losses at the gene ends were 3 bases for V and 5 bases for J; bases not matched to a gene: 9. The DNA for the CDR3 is TGCGCCAGCAGTGACTTCGACAGGGTTCTGACCGGGGAGCTGTTTTTT. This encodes CASSDFDRVLTGELFF.

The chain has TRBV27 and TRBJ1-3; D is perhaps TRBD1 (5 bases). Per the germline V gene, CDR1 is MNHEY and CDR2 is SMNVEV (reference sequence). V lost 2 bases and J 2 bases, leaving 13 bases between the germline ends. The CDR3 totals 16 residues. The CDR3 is CASSLKGARAGNTIYF. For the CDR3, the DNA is TGTGCCAGCAGTTTAAAAGGGGCCAGGGCTGGAAACACCATATATTTT.

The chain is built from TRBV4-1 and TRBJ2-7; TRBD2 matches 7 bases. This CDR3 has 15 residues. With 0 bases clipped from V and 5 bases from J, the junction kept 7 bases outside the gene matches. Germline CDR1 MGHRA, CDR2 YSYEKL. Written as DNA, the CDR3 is TGCGCCAGCAGCCAAGAGGGAGGGTTAGGTGACGAGCAGTACTTC. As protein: CASSQEGGLGDEQYF.

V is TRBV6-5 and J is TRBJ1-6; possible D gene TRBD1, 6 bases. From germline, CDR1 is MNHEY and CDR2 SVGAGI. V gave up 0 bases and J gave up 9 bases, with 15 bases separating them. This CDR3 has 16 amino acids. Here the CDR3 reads CASSYSTRGFGSPLHF. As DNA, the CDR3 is TGTGCCAGCAGTTACTCGACCAGGGGTTTTGGTTCACCCCTCCACTTT.

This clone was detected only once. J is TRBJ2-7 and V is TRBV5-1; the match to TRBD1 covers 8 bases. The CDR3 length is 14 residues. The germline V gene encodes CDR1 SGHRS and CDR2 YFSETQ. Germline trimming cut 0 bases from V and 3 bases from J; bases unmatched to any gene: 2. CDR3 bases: TGCGCCAGCAGCTTGGTGACAGGGGACTACGAGCAGTACTTC. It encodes CASSLVTGDYEQYF.

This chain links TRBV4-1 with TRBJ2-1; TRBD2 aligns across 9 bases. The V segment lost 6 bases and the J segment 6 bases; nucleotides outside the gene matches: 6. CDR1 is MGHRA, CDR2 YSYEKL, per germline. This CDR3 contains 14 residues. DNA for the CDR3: TGCGCCAGCAGTTTGGCGGGGGGGCGCAATGAGCAGTTCTTC. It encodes CASSLAGGRNEQFF.

This chain's CDR3 is CASSSISTRGNTIYF. In DNA, the CDR3 is TGTGCCAGCAGCTCAATATCGACCCGCGGTAACACCATATATTTT. This chain connects TRBV28 to TRBJ1-3; D gene ambiguous. The CDR3 loop spans 15 amino acids. The ends were cut back, 6 bases at V and 7 bases at J, with 19 bases in the middle. In germline, CDR1 is MDHEN, CDR2 SYDVKM.

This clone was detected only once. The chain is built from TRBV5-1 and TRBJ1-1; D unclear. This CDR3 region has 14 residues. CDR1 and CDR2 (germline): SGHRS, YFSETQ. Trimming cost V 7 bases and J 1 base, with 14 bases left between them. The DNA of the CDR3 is TGCGCCAGCGCCGCGGCGGGGAAGAACACTGAAGCTTTCTTT. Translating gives CASAAAGKNTEAFF.

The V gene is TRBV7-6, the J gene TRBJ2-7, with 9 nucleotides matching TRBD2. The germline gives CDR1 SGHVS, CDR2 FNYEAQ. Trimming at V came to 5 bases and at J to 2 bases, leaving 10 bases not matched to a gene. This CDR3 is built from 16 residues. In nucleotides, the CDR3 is TGTGCCAGCAGCCCCGAAGCTAGCGGGGTCACCTACGAGCAGTACTTC. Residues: CASSPEASGVTYEQYF.

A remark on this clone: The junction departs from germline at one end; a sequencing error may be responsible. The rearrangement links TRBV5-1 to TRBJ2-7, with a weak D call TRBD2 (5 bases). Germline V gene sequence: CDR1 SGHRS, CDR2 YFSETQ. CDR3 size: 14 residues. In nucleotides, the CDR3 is TGCGCCAGCAGTTTGGCGACTACTTCCTACGAGCAGTACTTC. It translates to CASSLATTSYEQYF.

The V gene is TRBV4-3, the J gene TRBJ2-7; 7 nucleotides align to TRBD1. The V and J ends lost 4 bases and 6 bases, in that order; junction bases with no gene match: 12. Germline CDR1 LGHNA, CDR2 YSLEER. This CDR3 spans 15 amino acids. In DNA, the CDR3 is TGCGCCAGCAGCCGTTTTGTACAGGGGTTGGTCGAGCAGTACTTC. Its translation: CASSRFVQGLVEQYF.

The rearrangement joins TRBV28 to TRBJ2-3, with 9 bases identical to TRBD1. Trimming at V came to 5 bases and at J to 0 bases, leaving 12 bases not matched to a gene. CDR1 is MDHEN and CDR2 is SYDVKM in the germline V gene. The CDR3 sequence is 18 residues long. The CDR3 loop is CASSLVDGTGQSTDTQYF. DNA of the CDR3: TGTGCCAGCAGTCTCGTTGACGGGACAGGGCAGAGCACAGATACGCAGTATTTT.

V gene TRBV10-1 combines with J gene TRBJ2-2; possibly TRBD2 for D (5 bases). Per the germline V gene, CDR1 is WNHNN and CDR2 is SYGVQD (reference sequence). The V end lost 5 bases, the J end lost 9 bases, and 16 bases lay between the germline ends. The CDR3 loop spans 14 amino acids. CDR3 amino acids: CASSRAGAGRELFF. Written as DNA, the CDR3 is TGCGCCAGCAGTAGGGCAGGCGCGGGTCGGGAGCTGTTTTTT.

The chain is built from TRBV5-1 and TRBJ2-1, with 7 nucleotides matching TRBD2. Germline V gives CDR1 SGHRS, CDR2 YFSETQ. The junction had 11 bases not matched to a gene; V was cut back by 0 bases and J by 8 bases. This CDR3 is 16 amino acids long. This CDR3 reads CASSLVGGNLEDEQFF. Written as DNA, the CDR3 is TGCGCCAGCAGCTTGGTCGGGGGGAACCTGGAGGATGAGCAGTTCTTC.

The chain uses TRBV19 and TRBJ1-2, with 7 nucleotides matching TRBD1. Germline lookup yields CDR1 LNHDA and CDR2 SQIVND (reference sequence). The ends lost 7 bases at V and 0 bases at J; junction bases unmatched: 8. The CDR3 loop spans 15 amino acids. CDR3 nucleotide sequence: TGTGCCAGTACCTTGGCCCAGGGGGCTAACTATGGCTACACCTTC. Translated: CASTLAQGANYGYTF.

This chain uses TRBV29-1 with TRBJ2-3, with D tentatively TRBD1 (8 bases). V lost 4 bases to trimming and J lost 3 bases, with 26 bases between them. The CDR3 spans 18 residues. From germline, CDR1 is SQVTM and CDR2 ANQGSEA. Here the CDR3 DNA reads TGCAGCGTTGCAGGGGGCGGCTTGATACGGGGGGTGACAGATACGCAGTATTTT. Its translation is CSVAGGGLIRGVTDTQYF.

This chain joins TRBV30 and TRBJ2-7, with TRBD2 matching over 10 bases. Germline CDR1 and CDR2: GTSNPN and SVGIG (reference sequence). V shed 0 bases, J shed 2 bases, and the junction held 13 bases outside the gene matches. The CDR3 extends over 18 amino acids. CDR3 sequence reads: CAWSVLEAGLAVTYEQYF. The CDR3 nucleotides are TGTGCCTGGAGTGTACTGGAGGCAGGACTAGCGGTGACCTACGAGCAGTACTTC.

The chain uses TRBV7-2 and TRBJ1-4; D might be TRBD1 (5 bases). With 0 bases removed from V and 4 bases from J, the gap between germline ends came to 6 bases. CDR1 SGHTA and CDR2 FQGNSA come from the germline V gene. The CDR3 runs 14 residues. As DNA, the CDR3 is TGTGCCAGCAGCTTAGCAGGGGTTAATGAAAAACTGTTTTTT. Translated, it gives CASSLAGVNEKLFF.

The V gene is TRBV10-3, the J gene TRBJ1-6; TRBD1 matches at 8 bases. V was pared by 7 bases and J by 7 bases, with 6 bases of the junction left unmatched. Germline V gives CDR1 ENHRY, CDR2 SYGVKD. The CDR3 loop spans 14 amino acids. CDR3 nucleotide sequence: TGTGCCATCACCCAGGGGGCAGGAAATTCACCCCTCCACTTT. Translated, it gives CAITQGAGNSPLHF.